The entry below gives a single TCR beta chain sequence along with its context. Its target is not known. This record belongs to a study of cytomegalovirus exposure and HLA in healthy donors. The PCR used 60 Vbeta and 13 Jbeta primers. The method was immunoSEQ multiplex PCR; TCRdb's version includes in-frame clones alone and lacks a portion of them. The sample includes more than 150,000 clones, around 80% of them seen just once. Notes on the study in general: When analyzed later, the rates of TCR association showed variation by HLA locus, with DRB1 the most and HLA-C the fewest. The CMV antigen specificity of a few CMV-associated chains was confirmed through in vitro analysis.

V lost 5 bases to trimming and J lost 3 bases; unmatched junction nucleotides: 11. Germline V lookup: CDR1 SGHRS, CDR2 YFSETQ. The CDR3 contains 16 residues. Material for sequencing was PBMCs. V is TRBV5-1 and J is TRBJ2-3; the match to TRBD2 covers 8 bases. The TCR was taken from a man aged 18 to 29 in good health and CMV-seronegative. The CDR3 sequence: CASRIISGRSTDTQYF. Written as DNA, the CDR3 is TGCGCCAGCAGGATAATCAGCGGGAGAAGTACAGATACGCAGTATTTT.